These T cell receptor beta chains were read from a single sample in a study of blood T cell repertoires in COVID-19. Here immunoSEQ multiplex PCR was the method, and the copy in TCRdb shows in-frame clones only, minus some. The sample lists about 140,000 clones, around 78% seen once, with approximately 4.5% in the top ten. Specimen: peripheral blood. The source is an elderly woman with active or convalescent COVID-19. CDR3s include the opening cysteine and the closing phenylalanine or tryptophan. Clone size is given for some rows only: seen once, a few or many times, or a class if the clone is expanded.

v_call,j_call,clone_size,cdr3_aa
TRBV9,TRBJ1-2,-,CASSVGSTAGSGYTF
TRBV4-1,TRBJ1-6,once,CASSQKRDRGGSPLHF
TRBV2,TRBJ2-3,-,CASSYRGRTDTQYF
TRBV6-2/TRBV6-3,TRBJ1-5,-,CASSYSTGQPFHQPQHF
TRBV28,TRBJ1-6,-,CASSGTGFGLHF
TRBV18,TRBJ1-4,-,CASSSNIQGVAEKLFF
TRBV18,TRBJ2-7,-,CASSPRVYEQYF
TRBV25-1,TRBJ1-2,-,CASSGQGMGLSGYTF
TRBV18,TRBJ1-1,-,CASSMGAPTEAFF
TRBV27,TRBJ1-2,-,CASSRSGTGVGYTF
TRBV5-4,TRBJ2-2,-,CASSWTGAKAGELFF
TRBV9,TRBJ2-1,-,CASTRGGNSYNEQFF
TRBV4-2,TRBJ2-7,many,CASSQDATGNYEQYF
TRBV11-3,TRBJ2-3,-,CASSFGQGATDTQYF
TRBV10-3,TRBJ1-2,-,CAIGTGAGANYGYTF
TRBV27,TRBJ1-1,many,CASKTRQNTEAFF
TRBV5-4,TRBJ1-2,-,CASSSQGQNYGYTF
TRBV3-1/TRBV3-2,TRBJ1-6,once,CATRGSGSGSPLHF
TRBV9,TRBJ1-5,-,CASSVGLRAGDQPQHF
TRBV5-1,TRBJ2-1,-,CASSNGWGTTYNEQFF
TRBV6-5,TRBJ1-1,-,CASILQGATEAFF
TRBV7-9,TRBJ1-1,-,CASSLAATGKTEAFF
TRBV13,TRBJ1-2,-,CASSLGRQGALYGYTF
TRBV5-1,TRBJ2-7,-,CASNPTGGVGYAQYF
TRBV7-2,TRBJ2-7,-,CASSLRTSGAYEQYF
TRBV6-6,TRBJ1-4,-,CASTIDSATNEKLFF
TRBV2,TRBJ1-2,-,CASRGQGAVYGYTF
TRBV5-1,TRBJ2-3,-,CASRDTAGGPIGTQYF
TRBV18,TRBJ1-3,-,CASSPTEGPGNTIYF
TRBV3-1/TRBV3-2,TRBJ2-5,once,CASSQVPTTSGGVTQYF
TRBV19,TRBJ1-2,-,CASSSASTARGGYTF
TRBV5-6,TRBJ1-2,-,CASSRPRDRVVYGYTF
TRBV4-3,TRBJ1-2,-,CASSQDLAPGWRNYGYTF
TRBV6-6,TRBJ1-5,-,CASSYSPGGMNQPQHF
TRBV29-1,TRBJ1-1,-,CSGWDSITEAFF
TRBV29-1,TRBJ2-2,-,CSVQGENTGELFF
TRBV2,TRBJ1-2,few,CASSPTGFGYTF
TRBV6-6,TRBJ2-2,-,CASSRDRATNTGELFF
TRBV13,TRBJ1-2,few,CASSSVRLASGYTF
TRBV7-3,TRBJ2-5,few,CASAKGGAGETQYF
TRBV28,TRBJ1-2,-,CASRGGTLSNYGYTF
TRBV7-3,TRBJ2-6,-,CASSLAGAGANVLTF
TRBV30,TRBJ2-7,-,CAWSVGTGRPEQYF
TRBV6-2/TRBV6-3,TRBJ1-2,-,CASSERTGGRVGYTF
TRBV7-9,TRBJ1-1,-,CASSLSGRGTEAFF
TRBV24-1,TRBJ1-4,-,CATSLSGTGDEKLFF
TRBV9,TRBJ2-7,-,CASSANAAQQYF
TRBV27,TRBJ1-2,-,CASSPTGGYGYTF
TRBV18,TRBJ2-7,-,CASSPQGVISYEQYF
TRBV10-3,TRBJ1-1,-,CAISPQGQGPAFF
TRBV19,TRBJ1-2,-,CASINRGRRNYGYTF
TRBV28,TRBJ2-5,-,CASSPGSWSQETQYF
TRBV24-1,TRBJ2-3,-,CATSDPTPSGGTDTQYF
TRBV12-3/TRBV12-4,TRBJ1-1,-,CASSLGTGRAFF
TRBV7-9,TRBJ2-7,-,CASSATSGPPYEQYF
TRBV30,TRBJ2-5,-,CAWNSKYQEAQYF
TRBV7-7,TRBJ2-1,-,CASSLEGTSGGAHNEQFF
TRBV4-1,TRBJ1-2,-,CASSRRDRDYGYTF